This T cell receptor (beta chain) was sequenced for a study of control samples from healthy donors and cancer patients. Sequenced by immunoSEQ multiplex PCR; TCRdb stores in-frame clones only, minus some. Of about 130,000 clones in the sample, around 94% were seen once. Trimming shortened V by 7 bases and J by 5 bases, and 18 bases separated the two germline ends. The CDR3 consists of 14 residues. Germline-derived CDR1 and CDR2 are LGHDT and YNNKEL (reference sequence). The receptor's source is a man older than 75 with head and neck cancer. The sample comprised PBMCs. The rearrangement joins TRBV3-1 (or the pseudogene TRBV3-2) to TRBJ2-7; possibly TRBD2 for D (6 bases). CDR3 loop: CASKPRGREDEQYF. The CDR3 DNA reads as TGTGCCAGCAAACCACGGGGTAGGGAGGACGAGCAGTACTTC.